This T cell receptor (beta chain) was sequenced for a study of T cell repertoires in cytomegalovirus infection. This clonotype was counted ten times or more. TCRdb reprocessed the reads with MiXCR, giving one entry per CDR3 protein. The sample holds about 130,000 distinct CDR3 sequences, approximately 8.8% seen once. Source material: PBMCs. The clonotype originates from a human donor in good health (CMV status not recorded). Some clones in this sample may be carry-over from other donors' samples.

CDR3 amino acids: CASRLPQDGVNEKLFF. CDR3 coding DNA: TGTGCCAGCAGATTACCCCAGGACGGGGTTAATGAAAAACTGTTTTTT. The rearrangement uses TRBV6-1 and TRBJ1-4; the D is unclear. The germline gives CDR1 MNHNS, CDR2 SASEGT. The CDR3 extends over 16 amino acids. V was shortened by 6 bases and J by 4 bases, with 18 bases between the two germline ends.